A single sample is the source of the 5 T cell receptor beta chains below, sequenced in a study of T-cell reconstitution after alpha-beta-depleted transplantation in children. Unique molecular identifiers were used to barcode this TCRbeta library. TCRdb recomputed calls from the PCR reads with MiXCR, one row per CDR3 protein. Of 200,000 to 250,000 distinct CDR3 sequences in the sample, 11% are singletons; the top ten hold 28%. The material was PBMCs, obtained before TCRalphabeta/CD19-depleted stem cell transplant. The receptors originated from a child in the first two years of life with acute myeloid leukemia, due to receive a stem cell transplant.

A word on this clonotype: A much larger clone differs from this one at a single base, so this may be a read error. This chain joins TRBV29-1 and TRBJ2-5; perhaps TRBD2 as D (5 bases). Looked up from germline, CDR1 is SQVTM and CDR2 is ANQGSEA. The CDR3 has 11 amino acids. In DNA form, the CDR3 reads TGCAGTGCCGTCGGGGTAGAGACCCAGTACTTC. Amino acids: CSAVGVETQYF. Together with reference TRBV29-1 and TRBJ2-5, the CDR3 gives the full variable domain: SAVISQKPSRDICQRGTSLTIQCQVDSQVTMMFWYRQQPGQSLTLIATANQGSEATYESGFVIDKFPISRPNLTFSTLTVSNMSPEDSSIYLCSAVGVETQYFGPGTRLLVL.

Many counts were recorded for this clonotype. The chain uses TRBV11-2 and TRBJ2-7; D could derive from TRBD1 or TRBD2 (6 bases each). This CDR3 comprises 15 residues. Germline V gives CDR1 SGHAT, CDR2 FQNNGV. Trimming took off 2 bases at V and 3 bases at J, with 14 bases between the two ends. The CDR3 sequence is CASSLSRGPIYEQYF. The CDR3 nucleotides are TGTGCCAGCAGCTTATCCCGGGGGCCGATCTACGAGCAGTACTTC.

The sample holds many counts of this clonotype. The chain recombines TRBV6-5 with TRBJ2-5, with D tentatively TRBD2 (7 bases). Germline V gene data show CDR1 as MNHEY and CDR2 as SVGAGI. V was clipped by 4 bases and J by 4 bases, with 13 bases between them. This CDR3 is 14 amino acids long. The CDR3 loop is CASSFEGGRETQYF. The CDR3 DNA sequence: TGTGCCAGCAGTTTCGAGGGGGGGAGAGAGACCCAGTACTTC.

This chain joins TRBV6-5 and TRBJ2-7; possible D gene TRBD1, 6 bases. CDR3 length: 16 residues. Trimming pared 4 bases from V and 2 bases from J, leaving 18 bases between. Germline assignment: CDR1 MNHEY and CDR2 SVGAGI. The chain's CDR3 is CASSSSRGIGAYEQYF. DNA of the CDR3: TGTGCCAGCAGTTCCAGCAGGGGCATCGGGGCCTACGAGCAGTACTTC.

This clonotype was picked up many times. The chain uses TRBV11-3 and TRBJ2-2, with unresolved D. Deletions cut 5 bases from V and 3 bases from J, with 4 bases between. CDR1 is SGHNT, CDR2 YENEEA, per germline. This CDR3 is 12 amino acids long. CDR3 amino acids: CASSVHTGELFF. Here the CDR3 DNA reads TGTGCCAGCAGCGTCCACACCGGGGAGCTGTTTTTT. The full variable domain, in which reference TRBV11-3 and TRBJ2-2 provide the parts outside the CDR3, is EAGVVQSPRYKIIEKKQPVAFWCNPISGHNTLYWYLQNLGQGPELLIRYENEEAVDDSQLPKDRFSAERLKGVDSTLKIQPAELGDSAVYLCASSVHTGELFFGEGSRLTVL.